The rows below give T cell receptor beta chains drawn from one sample of a study of cytomegalovirus exposure and HLA in healthy donors. Only in-frame clones appear in the TCRdb table, and some are missing; sequencing was by immunoSEQ multiplex PCR. Of over 85,000 clones in the sample, around 85% were seen once. The specimen sequenced was PBMCs. The receptors come from a man aged 40-49 years in good health and CMV-seronegative. Both conserved end residues are part of each CDR3. Each record gives: clone size, J gene, V gene, D gene, CDR3 protein, CDR3 DNA. The D gene is left open where the match is weak. For some rows the clone size is stated as once, few or many, or as a class when expanded; others skip it.

.	TRBJ1-1	TRBV28	.	CAIHKKNTEAFF	TGTGCCATCCACAAGAAGAACACTGAAGCTTTCTTT
.	TRBJ1-2	TRBV7-8	.	CASSLGATNYGYTF	TGTGCCAGCAGCTTAGGGGCAACTAACTATGGCTACACCTTC
.	TRBJ1-2	TRBV5-6	.	CASSLERFWWGYTF	TGTGCCAGCAGCTTGGAGAGGTTTTGGTGGGGCTACACCTTC
.	TRBJ1-1	TRBV5-6	.	CASSRPWTAEAFF	TGTGCCAGCAGCCGCCCCTGGACAGCTGAAGCTTTCTTT
once	TRBJ2-1	TRBV6-5	TRBD1	CASSTGTGTSNEQFF	TGTGCCAGCAGTACTGGGACAGGGACGTCGAATGAGCAGTTCTTC
.	TRBJ2-2	TRBV29-1	TRBD1	CSVTGAGELFF	TGCAGCGTCACAGGGGCCGGGGAGCTGTTTTTT
.	TRBJ1-3	TRBV29-1	.	CSVIPAGNTIYF	TGCAGCGTTATCCCAGCTGGAAACACCATATATTTT
.	TRBJ1-3	TRBV9	.	CASSVQGGNTIYF	TGTGCCAGCAGCGTACAGGGAGGAAACACCATATATTTT
.	TRBJ2-7	TRBV11-2	TRBD1	CASSPTGVVGEQYF	TGTGCCAGCAGCCCGACAGGGGTGGTTGGCGAGCAGTACTTC
few	TRBJ2-1	TRBV29-1	TRBD2	CSVEVAGLEQFF	TGCAGCGTTGAAGTAGCGGGGCTTGAGCAGTTCTTC
.	TRBJ1-3	TRBV2	TRBD1	CASSEQGENTIYF	TGTGCCAGCAGTGAACAGGGGGAAAACACCATATATTTT
.	TRBJ1-1	TRBV28	TRBD1	CASSRQGGSEAFF	TGTGCCAGCAGTCGACAGGGGGGCTCTGAAGCTTTCTTT
.	TRBJ2-2	TRBV29-1	TRBD1	CSVQRQGIGAGELFF	TGCAGCGTCCAAAGACAGGGAATAGGGGCCGGGGAGCTGTTTTTT
.	TRBJ2-3	TRBV6-1	.	CASSGNGADTQYF	TGTGCCAGCAGTGGGAATGGGGCGGATACGCAGTATTTT
.	TRBJ2-5	TRBV5-1	.	CASSFQVSGGEETQYF	TGCGCCAGCAGCTTTCAGGTCTCAGGAGGTGAGGAGACCCAGTACTTC
.	TRBJ1-1	TRBV9	.	CASSLTVNTEAFF	TGTGCCAGCAGCTTGACAGTGAACACTGAAGCTTTCTTT
once	TRBJ2-5	TRBV29-1	TRBD1	CSAATGGQETQYF	TGCAGCGCCGCGACAGGGGGCCAGGAGACCCAGTACTTC
.	TRBJ1-5	TRBV5-6	.	CASSLRSGAPQPQHF	TGTGCCAGCAGCTTGAGGTCGGGAGCCCCTCAGCCCCAGCATTTT
.	TRBJ2-5	TRBV6-5	.	CASTDTWGRKETQYF	TGTGCCAGCACCGATACGTGGGGGCGTAAGGAGACCCAGTACTTC
once	TRBJ1-2	TRBV6-6	TRBD1	CASRLTGDYGYTF	TGTGCCAGCAGACTAACAGGGGACTATGGCTACACCTTC
once	TRBJ1-6	TRBV23-1	.	CASSHPGGEGDNSPLHF	TGCGCCAGCAGTCATCCCGGCGGGGAAGGGGATAATTCACCCCTCCACTTT
.	TRBJ1-3	TRBV9	.	CASSHFGREGTIYF	TGTGCCAGCAGCCATTTCGGGAGGGAAGGCACCATATATTTT
.	TRBJ2-5	TRBV5-4	.	CASSPPSTEETQYF	TGTGCCAGCAGCCCTCCTAGCACGGAAGAGACCCAGTACTTC
.	TRBJ2-5	TRBV2	.	CASSRGEGIFGETQYF	TGTGCCAGCAGTAGAGGAGAGGGAATATTCGGCGAGACCCAGTACTTC
.	TRBJ1-5	TRBV7-2	TRBD1	CASSTRTGENQPQHF	TGTGCCAGCAGCACGCGGACAGGGGAGAATCAGCCCCAGCATTTT
.	TRBJ2-5	TRBV18	.	CASSPSPDSETQYF	TGTGCCAGCTCACCGTCTCCGGACTCGGAGACCCAGTACTTC
few	TRBJ1-4	TRBV5-1	.	CASSLAPRGGEGKLFF	TGCGCCAGCAGCTTGGCCCCCCGTGGAGGGGAGGGAAAACTGTTTTTT
.	TRBJ2-5	TRBV7-8	TRBD2	CASSPVTSGGGWETQYF	TGTGCCAGCAGCCCAGTCACTAGCGGGGGGGGCTGGGAGACCCAGTACTTC
.	TRBJ2-5	TRBV6-1	TRBD1	CASSRTGELGTQYF	TGTGCCAGCAGTCGGACAGGGGAGTTGGGGACCCAGTACTTC
.	TRBJ1-2	TRBV28	TRBD1	CASSRDRGRENYGYTF	TGTGCCAGCAGTCGGGACAGGGGGCGGGAAAACTATGGCTACACCTTC
.	TRBJ1-1	TRBV30	TRBD1	CARLELGTGLEAFF	TGTGCCCGCCTGGAGCTTGGGACAGGGCTTGAAGCTTTCTTT
.	TRBJ1-5	TRBV19	TRBD1	CASSSRQGHQPQHF	TGTGCCAGTAGTTCCCGACAGGGTCATCAGCCCCAGCATTTT
.	TRBJ1-5	TRBV5-4	TRBD1	CASSQTGDNQPQHF	TGTGCCAGCAGTCAGACAGGGGACAATCAGCCCCAGCATTTT
.	TRBJ1-2	TRBV4-3	.	CASSQDRRAAGYGYTF	TGCGCCAGCAGCCAAGATAGGCGCGCGGCGGGCTATGGCTACACCTTC
few	TRBJ1-1	TRBV28	TRBD1	CASSLRGLYTEAFF	TGTGCCAGCAGTTTGAGGGGGCTATACACTGAAGCTTTCTTT
.	TRBJ2-7	TRBV6-4	TRBD1	CASSVRTGRGAGLFYEQYF	TGTGCCAGCAGTGTCCGGACAGGGAGAGGGGCGGGCCTCTTTTACGAGCAGTACTTC
.	TRBJ1-4	TRBV5-6	TRBD1	CASSSTQGTGTEKLFF	TGTGCCAGCAGCTCTACCCAGGGGACAGGGACTGAAAAACTGTTTTTT
.	TRBJ1-5	TRBV4-2	.	CASSQDSFSPQHF	TGTGCCAGCAGCCAAGATTCTTTTTCGCCCCAGCATTTT
once	TRBJ1-6	TRBV6-5	TRBD1	CASSPGGPLHF	TGTGCCAGCAGTCCAGGGGGACCCCTCCACTTT
.	TRBJ1-1	TRBV6-4	.	CASSDGQTNTEAFF	TGTGCCAGCAGTGACGGACAGACGAACACTGAAGCTTTCTTT
.	TRBJ1-1	TRBV2	TRBD1	CASSPGGSGNTEAFF	TGTGCCAGCAGCCCAGGGGGCTCGGGGAACACTGAAGCTTTCTTT
.	TRBJ1-5	TRBV6-4	.	CASRTLGLGNSNQPQHF	TGTGCCAGCAGGACACTAGGACTCGGAAATAGCAATCAGCCCCAGCATTTT
.	TRBJ1-5	TRBV5-6	.	CASSPGGNQPQHF	TGTGCCAGCAGCCCGGGGGGGAATCAGCCCCAGCATTTT
.	TRBJ2-5	TRBV6-1	.	CASSRTGTETQYF	TGTGCCAGCAGCCGGACCGGGACTGAGACCCAGTACTTC
.	TRBJ2-3	TRBV6-1	.	CASSEARGNTQYF	TGTGCCAGCAGTGAAGCGAGAGGGAATACGCAGTATTTT